This TCR beta chain was sequenced during a study of post-analysis software for immune sequencing data. Germline V gene sequence: CDR1 MNHEY, CDR2 SMNVEV (reference sequence). V lost 0 bases, J lost 9 bases, and 4 bases stayed unmatched. CDR3 length equals 16 residues. Prepared TCR beta cDNA libraries contained unique molecular identifiers. TCRdb called the PCR reads again in MiXCR, with one record for every CDR3 protein. The table has roughly 400,000 distinct CDR3 sequences, 39% seen once. Details on this clonotype: Its antigen is as yet unknown.

Notes on the study in general: Higher frequency in patients than in controls was seen for about five TRBV segments, with TRBV5-6, TRBV5-1 and TRBV20-1 among them.

Sequences were obtained from blood. The V call is TRBV27, the J call TRBJ1-6; 11 nucleotides line up with TRBD1. This clonotype was sampled from a girl aged 2-15 years with multiple sclerosis. The CDR3 DNA sequence: TGTGCCAGCAGTTTATCCATCGGACAGGGGGCTTCACCCCTCCACTTT. This gives the protein CASSLSIGQGASPLHF.